This T cell receptor (beta chain) came from a study of spatial heterogeneity in lung cancer. TCRdb re-called the 5' RACE reads through MiXCR, storing one row per CDR3 protein. Counted here are 89,000 or so distinct CDR3 sequences, about a fifth occurring once; the ten biggest clones make up 5% to 8%. Time point noted: sample taken at primary tumor resection. Frozen PBMC, nontumor lung or tumor provided whole RNA, which was sequenced unsorted. This clonotype was observed at least ten times. The sample consisted of PBMCs, taken at surgery. The receptor comes from a male donor with early-stage non-small cell lung cancer.

Here the CDR3 DNA reads TGTGCCAGCTCACCTACGAGCGGGGGTGATACGCAGTATTTT. Protein: CASSPTSGGDTQYF. V and J are TRBV18 and TRBJ2-3; TRBD2 aligns across 8 bases. The germline gives CDR1 KGHSH, CDR2 LQKENI. CDR3 length: 14 amino acids. V was pared by 3 bases and J by 6 bases, with 5 bases of the junction left unmatched.